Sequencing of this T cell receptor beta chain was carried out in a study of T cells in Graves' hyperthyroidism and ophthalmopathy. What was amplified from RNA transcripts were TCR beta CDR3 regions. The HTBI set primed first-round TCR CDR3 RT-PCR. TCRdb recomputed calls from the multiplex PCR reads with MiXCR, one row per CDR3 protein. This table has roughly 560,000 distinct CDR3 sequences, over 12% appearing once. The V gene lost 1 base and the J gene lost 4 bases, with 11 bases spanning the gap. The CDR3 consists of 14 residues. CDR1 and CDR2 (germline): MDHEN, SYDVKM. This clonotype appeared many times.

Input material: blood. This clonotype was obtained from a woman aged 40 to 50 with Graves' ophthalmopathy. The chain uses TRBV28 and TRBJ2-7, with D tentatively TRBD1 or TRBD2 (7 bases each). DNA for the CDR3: TGTGCCAGCAGTTTATCAGGGGGGGGTTACGAGCAGTACTTC. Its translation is CASSLSGGGYEQYF.